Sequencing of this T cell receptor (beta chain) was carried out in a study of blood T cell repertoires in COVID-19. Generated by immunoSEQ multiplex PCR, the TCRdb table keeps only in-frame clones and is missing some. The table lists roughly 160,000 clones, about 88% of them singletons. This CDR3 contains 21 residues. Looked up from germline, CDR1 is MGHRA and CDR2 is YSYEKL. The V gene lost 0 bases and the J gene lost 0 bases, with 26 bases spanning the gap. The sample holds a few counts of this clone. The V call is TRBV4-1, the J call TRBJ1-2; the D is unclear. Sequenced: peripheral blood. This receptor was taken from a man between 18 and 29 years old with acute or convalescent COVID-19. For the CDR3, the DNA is TGCGCCAGCAGCCAAGATAGGCGGGGTGCAGGTCAAGGAGGAGCTAACTATGGCTACACCTTC. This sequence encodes CASSQDRRGAGQGGANYGYTF.